This TCR beta chain was captured by sequencing in a study of shared clonotypes between healthy human individuals (dated by TCRdb to 2019 to 2021). Study-wide context: The cohort comprised a couple of women and a few men aged 18 to 49 years. The study deeply sequenced blood TCR repertoires of about 5 healthy adults to estimate repertoire size and the extent of clonotype sharing between individuals. Different laboratories and diverse techniques were used to prepare libraries and sequence TCR repertoires, to increase sequencing depth and limit assay-specific biases. Between about 0.8 and 8.9 billion PBMCs per donor were obtained by leukapheresis. Beyond this particular receptor, the publication reports: Pairwise subsampling indicated that sequencing depth was expected to affect the degree of clonotype sharing among donors. Sampling was restricted to blood, and TCR repertoires in tissues likely differ from the TCR repertoires found in blood. The genetic and exposure-history diversity represented was limited by the small number of donors.

For this clone: Its recognized antigen is unknown. No base quality values were provided; no much bigger clone lies one nucleotide off.

TCR CDR3 regions were amplified from genomic DNA by multiplex PCR using the deep immunoSEQ assay. Extracted genomic DNA from each cell subset was distributed evenly across all wells of several immunoSEQ 96-well plates, and each plate was treated as a replicate. For unsorted PBMC, 300 to 350 ng genomic DNA, equal to about 30,000 T cell genomes, was loaded into each replicate PCR. Ten immunoSEQ deep assay plates were used to sequence unsorted PBMC genomic DNA. Purified libraries were measured with a Qubit 3.0 fluorometer, size-checked on a Bioanalyzer 2100, and measured again with the KAPA Library Quantification kit. Each immunoSEQ 96-well plate was sequenced on its own single-read 150-cycle Illumina NextSeq 550 flow cell. In the source study's methods: Because the immunoSEQ output held only junctional sequences and lacked quality scores, the filtering could not match the filtering applied to full-length reads. To assign V/J genes and CDR3, sequences were annotated using PyIR, a Python wrapper for IgBLAST v1.9, with IMGT germline references. Reads with weak V/J assignments (E-value above 1e-6), missing CDR3, stop codons, out-of-frame junctions, or ambiguous translated residues were removed. V3J clonotypes were defined as sequences sharing an identical inferred V gene, J gene, and CDR3 amino acid sequence. To compute the percentage overlap between repertoires, the number of shared unique clonotypes was divided by the size of the smaller repertoire. Richness of each repertoire was evaluated using RTK rarefaction, the Chao1 estimator, and Recon v2.1 estimates of unobserved clonotypes. What TCRdb holds here is the immuneACCESS table cut down to in-frame rearrangements. Part of the clones is not present; checked against another copy, under half of the missing clones reflect an unresolved V gene, and the others are unexplained. That table gives V, J and clone size, and the DNA gave D and trimming. The table for this sample lists 450,000 to 500,000 clones; over 75% of them were counted only once. The ten largest clones take up 9.5% to 15% of the sample.

The germline V gene specifies ENHRY as CDR1 and SYGVKD as CDR2. V ends up 4 bases short and J 2 bases short, with an unmatched junction base count of 4. The CDR3 has 14 amino acids, counting the end cysteine and phenylalanine. The DNA shown is the 42-base CDR3, in frame from base 1. Healthy HIV-negative adults with no recently reported acute infections or vaccinations were included as donors. Only Caucasian adults living in Nashville, Tennessee, USA were represented among the donors. For unsorted samples, some 90 million PBMCs were counted, and genomic DNA was extracted using the QIAamp DNA Blood Mini kit. After blood collection by leukapheresis, PBMCs were isolated using Ficoll-Histopaque density gradient centrifugation and then cryopreserved in the vapor phase of liquid nitrogen.

The chain was built from TRBV10-3 and TRBJ2-7; 8 of the junction bases match TRBD2. The source material was PBMCs. This receptor was identified in a middle-aged woman in good health. Some clones in this sample may be carry-over from other donors' samples. This receptor has the CDR3 CAISAPSGPYEQYF. The DNA sequence is TGTGCCATCAGTGCCCCTAGCGGGCCCTACGAGCAGTACTTC.